This is a list of T cell receptor beta chains from one sample in a study of shared T cell receptors in the human thymus. This table comes from immunoSEQ multiplex PCR, and its TCRdb copy is limited to in-frame clones, with some not included. The sample holds some 700,000 clones, approximately 88% seen once. Separately, the same data were catalogued under a study of human thymus T cells.

Sequences were obtained from thymocytes. The receptors here all came from a boy under two years old with a congenital heart defect. Each CDR3 is given with its conserved first and last residue.

V: TRBV28
CDR3: CASSLLRQSHSNQPQHF

V: TRBV4-3
CDR3: CASSQDHWTAAYEQYF

V: TRBV19
CDR3: CASREQEPGNTEAFF

V: TRBV2
CDR3: CASSVAGAYEQYF

V: TRBV6-5
CDR3: CASSYGLRGQQETQYF

V: TRBV7-6
CDR3: CASSLAGTSGMSNEQFF

V: TRBV6-6
CDR3: CASAREGLGGELFF

V: TRBV27
CDR3: CASSLGSSLRTDTQYF

V: TRBV6-5
CDR3: CASSFLGTGGTDTQYF

V: TRBV6-5
CDR3: CASSYLQGGILYGYTF

V: TRBV19
CDR3: CASSTSGSIRNEQFF

V: TRBV27
CDR3: CASSSWTGGSTDTQYF

V: TRBV10-3
CDR3: CAISESKSGRDTGELFF

V: TRBV30
CDR3: CAWSVSPGTEAFF

V: TRBV5-4
CDR3: CASSFEGAPYEQYF

V: TRBV4-3
CDR3: CASSQGGYRRDTQYF

V: TRBV15
CDR3: CATSRGLAGGPGEQYF

V: TRBV14
CDR3: CASSQQGSGNTIYF

V: TRBV5-6
CDR3: CASSSEGSGNTIYF

V: TRBV9
CDR3: CASSPKAGGPSLTDTQYF

V: TRBV7-2
CDR3: CASKPSGSGETQYF

V: TRBV5-1
CDR3: CASSLVSRRETLDTQYF

V: TRBV2
CDR3: CASNGTSGYTGELFF

V: TRBV5-6
CDR3: CASSPGLADPYEQYF

V: TRBV7-9
CDR3: CASSLPTSGQETQYF

V: TRBV5-5
CDR3: CASSQTSGKIEQYF

V: TRBV18
CDR3: CASSPGTGLYSNQPQHF

V: TRBV7-9
CDR3: CASSSHLAEDLSYEQYF

V: TRBV28
CDR3: CASSPSGRAKTGELFF

V: TRBV4-3
CDR3: CASSQEGPGQGPNEQYF

V: TRBV6-4
CDR3: CASSPRQDPTEQYF

V: TRBV19
CDR3: CASKPTGRGNTGELFF

V: TRBV28
CDR3: CASKGRGLFWDGYTF

V: TRBV5-1
CDR3: CASSPDSAPSTDTQYF

V: TRBV2
CDR3: CASSGGWGQLAYEQYF

V: TRBV2
CDR3: CASSDHQTPPRSSYEQYF

V: TRBV10-2
CDR3: CASGWRKNEQYF